Below are 22 T cell receptor beta chains sequenced from a single sample in a study of T cell repertoires in cytomegalovirus infection. One entry per CDR3 protein, called by TCRdb with MiXCR from the reads. The data hold more than 350,000 distinct CDR3 sequences, with roughly 30% observed a single time. The sequencing sample was made of PBMCs. Receptor source: a human donor in good health (CMV status not recorded). Some clones in this sample may be carry-over from other donors' samples.

The chain is built from TRBV5-4 and TRBJ1-6, with D perhaps matching TRBD1 (5 bases). V lost 4 bases to trimming and J lost 7 bases, with 15 bases between them. Germline V CDR1 and CDR2: SGHNT, YYREEE (reference sequence). The CDR3 covers 15 residues. CDR3 residues: CASSTPGTENSPLHF. CDR3 bases: TGTGCCAGCAGCACTCCCGGGACGGAAAATTCACCCCTCCACTTT.

This clonotype was observed a handful of times. DNA of the CDR3: TGTGCCAGCAGTTCTTGGGGGTCCGATAATTCACCCCTCCACTTT. The encoded protein is CASSSWGSDNSPLHF. The chain couples TRBV6-5 to TRBJ1-6; D is perhaps TRBD1 (5 bases). The CDR3 covers 15 residues. V was shortened by 4 bases and J by 5 bases, with 12 bases between the two germline ends. CDR1 and CDR2 from the germline V gene are MNHEY and SVGAGI.

This clonotype was seen more than once but under ten times. J is TRBJ2-3 and V is TRBV15; 8 nucleotides align to TRBD2. The CDR3 extends over 16 amino acids. With 5 bases clipped from V and 4 bases from J, the junction kept 11 bases outside the gene matches. From germline, CDR1 is LNHNV and CDR2 YYDKDF (reference sequence). CDR3 bases: TGTGCCACCAGCGCTGTCGGGACTAGTTGGCCAGATACGCAGTATTTT. Translation: CATSAVGTSWPDTQYF.

The chain combines TRBV6-1 with TRBJ1-6, with a possible D match to TRBD1 (5 bases). V gave up 7 bases and J gave up 8 bases, with 18 bases separating them. This CDR3 has 15 residues. Per germline, CDR1 MNHNS and CDR2 SASEGT. The chain's CDR3 is CASIFGGGTHSPLHF. In DNA form, the CDR3 reads TGTGCCAGCATCTTCGGGGGAGGGACCCATTCACCCCTCCACTTT.

This clonotype turned up a few times. The chain carries TRBV19 and TRBJ1-1, with 7 bases lining up with TRBD1. The CDR3 covers 13 residues. With 4 bases clipped from V and 8 bases from J, the junction kept 7 bases outside the gene matches. The germline CDR1 and CDR2 sequences are LNHDA and SQIVND (reference sequence). The CDR3 DNA follows: TGTGCCAGTAGTAACCCCCGACAGGGAGAAGCTTTCTTT. This sequence encodes CASSNPRQGEAFF.

Concerning this clonotype: A junction end diverges from the germline sequence, so it may reflect a read error. This chain uses TRBV7-4 with TRBJ2-1, with 14 bases fitting TRBD2. CDR1 is SGHVT, CDR2 SQSDAQ, per germline. The CDR3 is 17 residues long. This chain's CDR3 is CASSPGLAGATYNAQFF. CDR3 nucleotide sequence: TGTGCCAGCAGCCCGGGACTAGCGGGGGCTACCTACAATGCGCAGTTCTTC.

The rearrangement links TRBV27 to TRBJ2-1; 14 nucleotides align to TRBD2. The ends lost 6 bases at V and 0 bases at J; junction bases unmatched: 13. Germline assignment: CDR1 MNHEY and CDR2 SMNVEV (reference sequence). The CDR3 length is 20 residues. The CDR3 reads CASSPIPGLAGDPSYNEQFF. CDR3 sequence (DNA): TGTGCCAGCAGCCCGATCCCGGGACTAGCGGGGGACCCCTCCTACAATGAGCAGTTCTTC.

V is TRBV4-2 and J is TRBJ1-5, with a tentative D call TRBD1 (6 bases). V lost 1 base and J 0 bases, leaving 19 bases between the germline ends. The germline CDR1 and CDR2 sequences are LGHNA and YNFKEQ. The CDR3 covers 19 residues. CDR3 bases: TGTGCCAGCAGCCAAGTTCGTTGGGGGGCAGGAGATAGCAATCAGCCCCAGCATTTT. It specifies CASSQVRWGAGDSNQPQHF.

This clonotype was seen a few times. The V and J genes are TRBV6-1 and TRBJ2-7; D is possibly TRBD1 (6 bases). In germline, CDR1 is MNHNS, CDR2 SASEGT. CDR3 size: 15 residues. Trimming removed 7 bases at V and 0 bases at J, with 16 bases between. The CDR3 is CASTDIQGRSYEQYF. CDR3 coding DNA: TGTGCCAGCACCGACATCCAGGGGCGCTCCTACGAGCAGTACTTC.

This clonotype has at least ten counts. V gene TRBV6-5 combines with J gene TRBJ2-3; 8 bases are shared with TRBD2. Per germline, CDR1 MNHEY and CDR2 SVGAGI. This CDR3 contains 16 residues. Trimming took 0 bases from V and 5 from J; bases not matched to a gene: 7. The CDR3 here is CASSYSSGGRGDTQYF. Written as DNA, the CDR3 is TGTGCCAGCAGTTACTCGTCGGGGGGGAGGGGAGATACGCAGTATTTT.

As concerns this clonotype: A much larger clonotype is one base distant, so this may be a read error. Likely a read error: the CDR3 ends without its conserved phenylalanine or tryptophan. V and J are TRBV6-8 and TRBJ1-4, with 8 positions matching TRBD1. The CDR3 extends over 14 amino acids. Per the germline V gene, CDR1 is MNHGY and CDR2 is SAAAGT. Trimming at V came to 2 bases and at J to 4 bases, leaving 0 bases not matched to a gene. DNA for the CDR3: TGTGCCAGCAGTTACGGACAGGGTAATGAAAAACTGTTTTTG. Amino acids: CASSYGQGNEKLFL.

This clonotype showed up many times. This chain uses TRBV11-2 with TRBJ2-1; TRBD2 agrees at 11 bases. Germline V gene sequence: CDR1 SGHAT, CDR2 FQNNGV. V shed 5 bases, J shed 6 bases, and the junction held 6 bases outside the gene matches. The CDR3 extends over 15 amino acids. CDR3 loop: CASSETSGIFNEQFF. As DNA, the CDR3 is TGTGCCAGCAGCGAGACTAGCGGGATCTTCAATGAGCAGTTCTTC.

At least ten counts were recorded for this clonotype. The rearrangement uses TRBV7-6 and TRBJ2-3; D not resolved. The germline V gene encodes CDR1 SGHVS and CDR2 FNYEAQ. This CDR3 has 15 amino acids. The germline V and J ends were trimmed by 5 bases and 2 bases, with 14 bases remaining between them. Here the CDR3 DNA reads TGTGCCAGCAGCCCGCAATCACACTTCACAGATACGCAGTATTTT. This codes for CASSPQSHFTDTQYF.

V is TRBV30 and J is TRBJ1-5; D unclear. This CDR3 is built from 12 residues. With 1 base removed from V and 4 bases from J, the gap between germline ends came to 5 bases. CDR1 GTSNPN and CDR2 SVGIG come from the germline V gene (reference sequence). The CDR3 is CAWSAGNQPQHF. The CDR3 coding sequence is TGTGCCTGGAGTGCGGGGAATCAGCCCCAGCATTTT.

The table lists this clonotype with a few counts. The rearrangement uses TRBV14 and TRBJ2-1; D call uncertain. Germline V gene lookup returns CDR1 SGHDN and CDR2 FVKESK. This CDR3 contains 15 residues. V gave up 1 base and J gave up 5 bases, with 12 bases separating them. The CDR3 DNA reads as TGTGCCAGCAGCCAAGTAGCTAGGGCGAACAATGAGCAGTTCTTC. It translates to CASSQVARANNEQFF.

The chain recombines TRBV12-3 or TRBV12-4 with TRBJ2-3, with 9 bases that match TRBD1. J gave up 3 bases and V 3 bases, and 4 bases lay outside the gene matches. This CDR3 spans 15 amino acids. In nucleotides, the CDR3 is TGTGCCAGCAGTTTTGGGACAGGGCTAACAGATACGCAGTATTTT. Amino acids: CASSFGTGLTDTQYF.

This clonotype has a count of ten or more. The V call is TRBV6-4, the J call TRBJ2-5; 10 bases are shared with TRBD2. The ends lost 3 bases at V and 2 bases at J; junction bases unmatched: 3. The CDR3 contains 15 residues. Germline-derived CDR1 and CDR2 are MRHNA and SNTAGT. This CDR3 reads CASSEEAGGQETQYF. DNA for the CDR3: TGTGCCAGCAGTGAAGAAGCGGGGGGGCAAGAGACCCAGTACTTC.

This chain uses TRBV6-1 with TRBJ2-2; D may be TRBD1 (5 bases). This CDR3 spans 15 amino acids. The germline CDR1 and CDR2 sequences are MNHNS and SASEGT. V lost 3 bases to trimming and J lost 0 bases, with 8 bases between them. CDR3 residues: CASSEYRPNTGELFF. The CDR3 nucleotides read TGTGCCAGCAGTGAGTACAGGCCGAACACCGGGGAGCTGTTTTTT.

This clonotype showed up just a few times. The chain employs TRBV19 and TRBJ2-1; D is unresolved. The CDR3 runs 14 residues. Per germline, CDR1 LNHDA and CDR2 SQIVND (reference sequence). Trimming left V 4 bases short and J 5 bases short, with 12 bases between. CDR3 sequence: CASSRSPPNNEQFF. In nucleotides, the CDR3 is TGTGCCAGTAGTAGATCCCCCCCAAACAATGAGCAGTTCTTC.

This clonotype was seen only a few times. J is TRBJ1-5 and V is TRBV2, with 7 bases matching TRBD1. The trim removed 3 bases at V and 4 bases at J, leaving 6 bases unmatched. The CDR3 has 15 amino acids. The germline CDR1 and CDR2 sequences are SNHLY and FYNNEI. The CDR3 is CASSDIGRGNQPQHF. DNA of the CDR3: TGTGCCAGCAGTGACATCGGCAGGGGGAATCAGCCCCAGCATTTT.

The V gene is TRBV7-6, the J gene TRBJ2-1; 7 bases agree with TRBD1. The CDR3 length is 17 residues. Germline V lookup: CDR1 SGHVS, CDR2 FNYEAQ. V shed 1 base, J shed 8 bases, and the junction held 14 bases outside the gene matches. Here the CDR3 DNA reads TGTGCCAGCAGCTTAGTAATACCACTCGCAGGGGGTGATGAGCAGTTCTTC. It codes for CASSLVIPLAGGDEQFF.

DNA for the CDR3: TGTGCCTGGAGTACTGGAACAGCCTATAATTCACCCCTCCACTTT. It codes for CAWSTGTAYNSPLHF. The V and J genes are TRBV30 and TRBJ1-6; the D is unclear. The CDR3 covers 15 residues. CDR1 GTSNPN and CDR2 SVGIG come from the germline V gene (reference sequence). V lost 2 bases to trimming and J lost 2 bases, with 10 bases between them.